Each of the 3 T cell receptor beta chains below was sequenced from the same sample in a study of Ad26.COV2.S vaccination and SARS-CoV-2 variants. Method: immunoSEQ multiplex PCR; TCRdb's copy keeps in-frame clones and lacks some. Among 350,000 to 450,000 clones, 92% were seen once, and the ten largest hold 3.9%. Sequenced material: peripheral blood, taken after recovery from COVID-19. The receptors were gathered from a human donor who had recovered from COVID-19.

The chain has TRBV18 and TRBJ2-5; D possibly corresponds to TRBD1 (5 bases). The CDR3 is made up of 15 amino acids. From germline, CDR1 is KGHSH and CDR2 LQKENI. V shed 3 bases and J shed 1 base, with 12 bases lying between them. The CDR3 DNA sequence: TGTGCCAGCTCACCCCAGGGCGCCTTCCAAGAGACCCAGTACTTC. It encodes CASSPQGAFQETQYF.

This chain links TRBV9 with TRBJ2-7, with 9 bases that match TRBD1. The trim removed 4 bases at V and 3 bases at J, leaving 8 bases unmatched. Germline V CDR1 and CDR2: SGDLS, YYNGEE. This CDR3 has 15 amino acids. The CDR3 protein is CASSLGTGPDYEQYF. Written as DNA, the CDR3 is TGTGCCAGCAGCCTGGGGACAGGGCCGGACTACGAGCAGTACTTC.

The rearrangement joins TRBV7-6 to TRBJ2-7, with a weak D call TRBD2 (6 bases). V lost 0 bases and J lost 2, with 11 bases in between. This CDR3 has 15 amino acids. CDR1 and CDR2 from the germline V gene are SGHVS and FNYEAQ. DNA of the CDR3: TGTGCCAGCAGCTTAGCGCCGGGGGATCCCTACGAGCAGTACTTC. Translation gives CASSLAPGDPYEQYF.